A selection of T cell receptor beta chains follows, all from one sample in a study of T cells in Graves' hyperthyroidism and ophthalmopathy. TCRdb analysed the multiplex PCR reads with MiXCR anew, one entry per CDR3 protein. The table has under 400,000 distinct CDR3 sequences, 15% to 20% seen once. What was sequenced was blood. The receptors shown here come from a woman aged 50 to 65 with Graves' hyperthyroidism. The CDR3 runs from the conserved cysteine through the conserved F or W. A D gene is named only where the DNA matches it firmly. Clone size, where shown, is once, few, many, or a class for clones that have expanded.

size	D	length	V	J	DNA	CDR3
NA	NA	13	TRBV19	TRBJ2-7	TGTGCCAGTAATCATGGACCCTCCTACGAGCAGTACTTC	CASNHGPSYEQYF
many	NA	15	TRBV3-1	TRBJ2-7	TGTGCCAGCAGCCCAAGTCCCGGAGACGGCTACGAGCAGTACTTC	CASSPSPGDGYEQYF
NA	TRBD1	16	TRBV12-3/TRBV12-4	TRBJ1-4	TGTGCCAGCAGTTTCGGACAGGGGGCGTTGTATGAAAAACTGTTTTTT	CASSFGQGALYEKLFF
few	NA	14	TRBV7-9	TRBJ1-2	TGTGCCAGCAGCTTAGAGCAGGGTCTATACGGCTACACCTTC	CASSLEQGLYGYTF
NA	NA	14	TRBV9	TRBJ1-1	TGTGCCAGCAGCGTAGACCAGAGCGACACTGAAGCTTTCTTT	CASSVDQSDTEAFF
NA	NA	15	TRBV4-1	TRBJ1-2	TGCGCCAGCAGCCAAGAAGGGGAGACACTCTATGGCTACACCTTC	CASSQEGETLYGYTF
few	NA	13	TRBV19	TRBJ1-2	TGTGCCAGCCGTGTGGGAGCTAACTATGGCTACACCTTC	CASRVGANYGYTF
few	NA	16	TRBV16	TRBJ1-5	TGTGCCAGCAGCCAATTCTGGGATGAGGGCAATCAGCCCCAGCATTTT	CASSQFWDEGNQPQHF
many	NA	14	TRBV3-1	TRBJ2-7	TGTGCCAGCAGCAGAGGGACGGCGACCTACGAGCAGTACTTC	CASSRGTATYEQYF
many	TRBD2	13	TRBV5-1	TRBJ2-1	TGCGCCAGCAGCACGGGGGGGTACAATGAGCAGTTCTTC	CASSTGGYNEQFF
few	NA	12	TRBV7-2	TRBJ1-5	TGTGCCAGCAGCAACGTGAACCAGCCCCAGCATTTT	CASSNVNQPQHF
many	NA	14	TRBV12-3/TRBV12-4	TRBJ1-1	TGTGCCAGCAGCCGTTCCCGTAGCTTCACTGAAGCTTTCTTT	CASSRSRSFTEAFF
NA	TRBD2	16	TRBV28	TRBJ2-1	TGTGCCAGCAGTCTACCGGGACTAGGGGGAGTTAATGAGCAGTTCTTC	CASSLPGLGGVNEQFF
few	NA	12	TRBV28	TRBJ2-7	TGTGCCAGCCGGGACACCTATTACGAGCAGTACTTC	CASRDTYYEQYF
many	NA	13	TRBV30	TRBJ1-5	TGTGCCTGGAGTGGGGATAGCAATCAGCCCCAGCATTTT	CAWSGDSNQPQHF
few	NA	14	TRBV6-1	TRBJ2-1	TGTGCCAGCTCCTGGGACACGGTCTTGGATGAGCAGTTCTTC	CASSWDTVLDEQFF
few	NA	13	TRBV10-3	TRBJ1-5	TGTGCCATCAGCGGGGAGGGGAGTCTCCCCCAGCATTTT	CAISGEGSLPQHF
NA	TRBD1	13	TRBV19	TRBJ1-1	TGTGCCAGTACTCGACAGGGGTACGGTGAAGCTTTCTTT	CASTRQGYGEAFF
many	NA	16	TRBV2	TRBJ2-1	TGTGCCAGCACCACCCGCGGAGGGTCAAGCTACAATGAGCAGTTCTTC	CASTTRGGSSYNEQFF